Listed below are T cell receptor beta chains from one sample, sequenced in a study of tumor-infiltrating lymphocytes in oesophageal squamous cell carcinoma. TCRdb called the reads again in MiXCR, with one record for every CDR3 protein. In the table there are 12,000 or so distinct CDR3 sequences, more than 50% of which are singletons. The source material was blood. The source is a female donor with esophageal squamous cell carcinoma. CDR3s include the opening cysteine and the closing phenylalanine or tryptophan. Fields, in order: D gene, clone size, V gene, J gene, CDR3 DNA, CDR3 protein. A D gene is named only where the DNA matches it firmly. Rows give clone size only sometimes, using once, few, many, or a class for an expanded clone.

>.|.|TRBV12-3/TRBV12-4|TRBJ1-1
TGTGCCAGCAGCCGTAGGACTGAAGCTTTCTTT
CASSRRTEAFF
>TRBD2|many|TRBV7-9|TRBJ2-7
TGTGCCAGCAGCCCGGGACTAGCGGGAGGAAGTGAGCAGTACTTC
CASSPGLAGGSEQYF
>.|.|TRBV6-6|TRBJ2-7
TGTGCCAGCAGTTACAGCTACAATGAGCAGTACTTC
CASSYSYNEQYF
>.|.|TRBV27|TRBJ1-1
TGTGCCAGCAGTTTAGTGGAGAACACTGAAGCTTTCTTT
CASSLVENTEAFF
>TRBD1|few|TRBV7-2|TRBJ2-4
TGTGCCAGCAGCTTGCCCCCGGGACAGTTGGCCAAAAACATTCAGTACTTC
CASSLPPGQLAKNIQYF
>.|.|TRBV7-2|TRBJ2-4
TGTGCCAGCAGCTTAACTAGCATTGAGCAGTTC
CASSLTSIEQF
>.|.|TRBV7-2|TRBJ2-3
TGTGCCAGCAGCTTAGGGGCTAGCACAGATACGCAGTATTTT
CASSLGASTDTQYF
>TRBD2|.|TRBV10-1|TRBJ2-3
TGCGCCAGCGATAATCTGACTAGCGGATCTTGCGATACGCAGTATTTT
CASDNLTSGSCDTQYF
>TRBD1|.|TRBV6-6|TRBJ2-7
TGTGCTTCGACACAGGGGGGATACGAGCAGTACTTC
CASTQGGYEQYF
>.|few|TRBV7-2|TRBJ2-1
TGTGCCAGCGGGGGGTTTCTTTCTACCTACAATGAGCAGTTCTTC
CASGGFLSTYNEQFF
>TRBD1|.|TRBV6-2/TRBV6-3|TRBJ1-3
TGTGCCAGCAGTTACTCCGGGACAGGGGGCGCGAATGGAAACACCATATATTTT
CASSYSGTGGANGNTIYF
>.|.|TRBV6-1|TRBJ2-1
TGTGCCAGCAGTTCACCGGGACTCCACGACAATGAGCAGTTCTTC
CASSSPGLHDNEQFF
>TRBD2|.|TRBV7-2|TRBJ2-7
TGTGCCAGCAGCGCGGCCTGGGGCGGGGGGGTCTACGAGCAGTACTTC
CASSAAWGGGVYEQYF
>.|.|TRBV28|TRBJ2-3
TGTGCCAGCAGTCCACCCAGCACAGATACGCAGTATTTT
CASSPPSTDTQYF